These 10 T cell receptor beta chains originate from one sample sequenced in a study of metastatic and nonmetastatic thyroid tumors. Every patient was untreated before thyroid surgery. TCRdb recomputed clones from the PCR reads via MiXCR. The sample lists tens of thousands of clones; 12% to 15% were seen once. The sequenced sample was blood. The receptors here all came from a male donor with papillary thyroid cancer or a benign thyroid nodule (not recorded which). Some clones in this sample may be carry-over from other donors' samples.

This clone was counted between two and nine times. This may be a read error: a much more frequent sequence differs by one nucleotide. This chain joins TRBV6-2 or TRBV6-3 and TRBJ2-5; weak D call: TRBD2 (5 bases). Germline CDR1 and CDR2: MNHEY and SVGEGT. V was pared by 3 bases and J by 5 bases, with 22 bases between. The length of the CDR3 is 17 residues. For the CDR3, the DNA is TGTGCCAGCAGTTATTCTAGAGGGCTCGATTTGGGGGAGACCCAGTACTTC. Protein sequence: CASSYSRGLDLGETQYF.

The chain combines TRBV7-2 with TRBJ1-6, with 9 bases fitting TRBD1. J gave up 7 bases and V 5 bases, and 6 bases lay outside the gene matches. There are 15 residues in the CDR3. Germline assignment: CDR1 SGHTA and CDR2 FQGNSA. CDR3 in DNA: TGTGCCAGCAGCGACCGGGACAGGGCCAATTCACCCCTCCACTTT. Encoded protein: CASSDRDRANSPLHF.

This clone has ten or more counts. This chain uses TRBV11-1 with TRBJ1-5; TRBD1 matches at 12 bases. J lost 2 bases, V lost 5 bases, and 10 bases had no gene match. The length of the CDR3 is 18 residues. The germline CDR1 and CDR2 sequences are SGHAT and FQDESV (reference sequence). In DNA form, the CDR3 reads TGTGCCAGCAGCCAAGGGACAGGGGGCCCATGGGGCAATCAGCCCCAGCATTTT. This sequence encodes CASSQGTGGPWGNQPQHF. The entire variable domain, with the rest obtained from reference TRBV11-1 and TRBJ1-5, is as follows: EAEVAQSPRYKITEKSQAVAFWCDPISGHATLYWYRQILGQGPELLVQFQDESVVDDSQLPKDRFSAERLKGVDSTLKIQPAELGDSAMYLCASSQGTGGPWGNQPQHFGDGTRLSIL.

This clone came up many times. The rearrangement links TRBV30 to TRBJ2-2; D is unresolved. Trimming left V 7 bases short and J 6 bases short, with 9 bases between. Germline CDR1 is GTSNPN and CDR2 is SVGIG (reference sequence). The CDR3 covers 11 residues. CDR3 region: CASTVSGELFF. The CDR3 bases are TGTGCCTCTACTGTCTCCGGGGAGCTGTTTTTT.

The sample holds a few counts of this clone. This could be a read error, since a much larger clone is one nucleotide away. The chain employs TRBV20-1 and TRBJ2-3; D tentatively reads TRBD1 or TRBD2 (5 bases each). Germline values: CDR1 DFQATT, CDR2 SNEGSKA (reference sequence). The germline V and J ends were trimmed by 0 bases and 7 bases, with 17 bases remaining between them. The CDR3 is 15 amino acids. The CDR3 nucleotides read TGCAGTGCTAGAGATGGAACGGGACCGTCAAATACGCAGTATTTT. Translated: CSARDGTGPSNTQYF.

This clone has a handful of counts. The chain employs TRBV12-3 or TRBV12-4 and TRBJ2-5, with a tentative D call TRBD2 (6 bases). The V and J ends lost 5 bases and 12 bases respectively, with 28 bases between them. The CDR3 contains 16 residues. The CDR3 DNA reads TGTGCCAGCAGTCCAATCCCAGCGGGTTCAAGGAGTACCAAGTACTTC. Translation: CASSPIPAGSRSTKYF.

This clone has a count of ten or more. A much larger clone lies one base from this, so it may be a read error. V usage is TRBV19 and J usage is TRBJ1-1; no definite D call. Germline CDR1 is LNHDA and CDR2 is SQIVND (reference sequence). The CDR3 spans 13 residues. CDR3 loop: CASSISGNTEASF. As DNA, the CDR3 is TGTGCCAGTAGTATATCGGGGAACACTGAAGCTTCCTTT.

This clone was seen repeatedly, ten times or more. The V gene is TRBV3-1, the J gene TRBJ2-7; TRBD1 might be the D (6 bases). The germline V gene has CDR1 LGHDT and CDR2 YNNKEL (reference sequence). The CDR3 spans 15 residues. The V end was cut by 4 bases, the J end by 4 bases, with 17 bases between. CDR3 loop: CASSRQGQVGYEQYV. The CDR3 coding sequence is TGTGCCAGCAGCCGCCAGGGGCAGGTTGGTTACGAGCAGTACGTC.

This chain uses TRBV20-1 with TRBJ2-7; 7 nucleotides line up with TRBD2. CDR1 and CDR2 from the germline V gene are DFQATT and SNEGSKA (reference sequence). The CDR3 length is 16 residues. V lost 2 bases to trimming and J lost 6 bases; unmatched junction nucleotides: 16. Written as DNA, the CDR3 is TGCAGTGCTAGAAACGTCGAGCGGGGCGGAGATAGCGAGCAGTACTTC. Amino acids: CSARNVERGGDSEQYF.

Concerning this clone itself: This may come from a read error, since a much larger clone is one base off. The chain uses TRBV7-2 and TRBJ1-5, with D possibly TRBD1 on 6 matching bases. The ends were cut back, 7 bases at V and 3 bases at J, with 10 bases in the middle. The CDR3 has 13 residues. Germline lookup yields CDR1 SGHTA and CDR2 FQGNSA. CDR3 protein: CASIKGVNQPQHF. DNA of the CDR3: TGTGCCAGCATCAAGGGGGTCAATCAGCCCCAGCATTTT.